This entry is about one TCR beta chain. The table lists this clonotype with a count of one. The clone's antigen remains unknown. No much larger clonotype is one base removed from it; base qualities were not supplied. A single read makes a weak case. The entry originates in a study of blood T cells in healthy people across ages (dated by TCRdb to 2014 to 2015). With respect to the entire study: In model experiments, roughly one uniquely barcoded TCR beta cDNA molecule per two T cells was captured by template switching. The study analyzed two additional independent replicas of 1 million unique cDNA reads from the same blood draw for two donors, one aged 18 to 30 and one aged 80 or older. The donors were split into four age groups: young (average roughly 15 years), middle-aged (roughly 42), aged (roughly 65) and long-lived (under 90). To avoid experimental bias, donors of different ages were spread randomly across the sequencing lanes. To track age-related changes in TCR beta repertoire diversity, the study relied on deep sequencing normalized with unique cDNA molecular identifiers.

Systemically healthy Caucasian individuals from Russia, approximately 39 in total and aged about 6 to 95 years, were included as donors. Around 10 milliliters of peripheral blood were collected from each donor into EDTA-treated Vacutainer tubes. Ficoll-Paque density-gradient centrifugation was used to isolate PBMCs, with at least 6.5 million per sample. Total RNA, at least 6 micrograms per sample, was extracted from PBMCs with Trizol reagent. For every donor, an aliquot of PBMCs went through flow cytometry to measure the percentages of naive CD45RAhigh/CD27high T cells. The CDR3 runs 15 residues from the cysteine to the phenylalanine. Only the CDR3 region is kept as DNA, spanning 45 bases read in frame from base 1. Relative to germline, V is 0 bases shorter and J is 1 base shorter, with 9 bases between their ends. The germline V gene (reference sequence) yields LGHDT for CDR1 and YNNKEL for CDR2.

The receptor library was made with 5' RACE. Sequencing used an Illumina HiSeq 2500. A second PCR of about 6 to 11 cycles was run with a J-beta primer mix and a sample-barcoded 5' primer. Each TCR beta cDNA molecule received a unique molecular identifier from a template-switch 5' adaptor carrying 12 random nucleotides. At least 2.5 million CDR3-containing paired-end reads were obtained from each sample. The Mint cDNA synthesis kit, primed by a TRBC-specific oligonucleotide, was used to synthesize first-strand cDNA from all RNA. After uracil-DNA glycosylase treatment, a first 18-cycle PCR used universal primers M1SS and BC2_uni_R on all cDNA. The paper's processing steps were these. For normalization, 1 million high-quality reads were randomly selected from each sample, with every read carrying a distinct molecular identifier. Reads with shared molecular identifiers were discarded instead of being binned into consensus sequences. MiTCR, run with a Q25 quality threshold and the strictest error-elimination algorithm, handled CDR3 identification, clonotype clustering and error correction. A nonparametric unseen species model using Euler transformation provided a lower-bound estimate of total TCR beta diversity. TCRdb redid the processing of the public reads, applying fastp at Q25 and MiXCR, and retained in-frame beta chains. All rows with the same CDR3 protein become a single entry with the most common DNA and genes. These V and J calls are TCRdb output, not the study's own analysis. This sample lists fewer than 900,000 distinct CDR3 sequences; 35% to 45% were detected once. Of the sample, around 20% falls within the top ten clones.

Paper-wide results and their limitations: As age increased, observed TCR beta diversity per million T cells dropped in a roughly linear way, and a significant reduction was already evident by age 40. Total diversity estimates from one million sequenced T cells were considered lower bounds and underestimates. Compared with the aged group, the long-lived group had more naive CD4+ T cells, fewer expanded clones and increased TCR diversity, a pattern suggesting age selection. The percentage of naive T cells measured by flow cytometry correlated strongly with observed TCR beta diversity. Donor CMV infection status was unknown, potentially confounding age-related changes in expanded clonotypes. Bulk unsorted PBMC profiling prevented conclusive comparison of naive and antigen-experienced compartments.

The rearrangement joined TRBV3-1 to TRBJ1-1; the D gene cannot be named for sure. This receptor was obtained from a woman aged 55-70 years in good health. Specimen: blood. The CDR3 protein sequence reads: CASSQEMTENTEAFF. The nucleotides read TGTGCCAGCAGCCAAGAAATGACGGAGAACACTGAAGCTTTCTTT.